The next 3 T cell receptor beta chains were all read from a single sample in a study of shared clonotypes between healthy human individuals. Here immunoSEQ multiplex PCR was the method, and the copy in TCRdb shows in-frame clones only, minus some. The sample yields roughly 2,000,000 clones, approximately 94% seen once. CD45RO-negative cells were positively selected for CCR7, leaving out terminally differentiated effector memory CD45RA+ cells. Sequencing was done on a sample of naive CD8+ T cells sorted from blood. The receptors here all came from a man aged 18-30 years in good health.

The chain couples TRBV30 to TRBJ1-1, with a possible D match to TRBD1 (5 bases). Trimming took off 5 bases at V and 1 base at J, with 17 bases between the two ends. The CDR3 totals 15 residues. From germline, CDR1 is GTSNPN and CDR2 SVGIG (reference sequence). The CDR3 sequence: CAWAQGARTNTEAFF. As DNA, the CDR3 is TGTGCCTGGGCTCAGGGTGCAAGGACGAACACTGAAGCTTTCTTT.

CDR3 sequence reads: CASSLEPGLAGVGGYEQYF. CDR3 bases: TGTGCCAGCAGCTTGGAACCGGGACTAGCGGGAGTGGGGGGCTACGAGCAGTACTTC. The rearrangement joins TRBV5-4 to TRBJ2-7; 14 bases map to TRBD2. This CDR3 spans 19 amino acids. Germline CDR1 reads SGHNT; CDR2 reads YYREEE (reference sequence). Trimming at V came to 0 bases and at J to 3 bases, leaving 11 bases not matched to a gene.

The rearrangement uses TRBV5-4 and TRBJ2-7; maybe TRBD1 (6 bases). Germline V gives CDR1 SGHNT, CDR2 YYREEE (reference sequence). This CDR3 contains 14 residues. V lost 4 bases and J lost 3, with 14 bases in between. CDR3: CASSTGTNFYEQYF. In nucleotides, the CDR3 is TGTGCCAGCAGCACCGGGACAAATTTCTACGAGCAGTACTTC.